Listed below are T cell receptor beta chains from one sample, sequenced in a study of blood T cells in healthy people across ages. A single record per CDR3 protein comes from TCRdb applying MiXCR to the 5' RACE reads. The sample has 850,000 to 1,100,000 distinct CDR3 sequences; roughly two fifths are singletons. The sequenced sample was blood. These receptors all stem from a man aged 18 to 29 in good health. Each CDR3 is given with its conserved first and last residue. A D gene is named only where the DNA matches it firmly. Clone size appears in some rows only: once, few, many, or a class for an expanded clone.

D	size	V	J	CDR3	DNA
TRBD1	many	TRBV27	TRBJ1-2	CASSLSTGNYGYTF	TGTGCCAGCAGTTTATCGACAGGGAACTATGGCTACACCTTC
NA	few	TRBV7-2	TRBJ2-5	CASSLWPQETQYF	TGTGCCAGCAGCTTATGGCCCCAAGAGACCCAGTACTTC
NA	few	TRBV5-1	TRBJ2-1	CASSLEGQGGYGEQFF	TGCGCCAGCAGCTTGGAGGGTCAGGGTGGATACGGTGAGCAGTTCTTC
NA	NA	TRBV6-6	TRBJ1-5	CASSPHREVQPQHF	TGTGCCAGCAGCCCTCACAGGGAAGTTCAGCCCCAGCATTTT
NA	NA	TRBV7-8	TRBJ1-4	CASSLDGRAEEKLFF	TGTGCCAGCAGCTTAGACGGAAGGGCTGAAGAAAAACTGTTTTTT
NA	NA	TRBV4-2	TRBJ2-5	CASSQTLEGGQETQYF	TGTGCCAGCAGCCAAACCTTAGAGGGGGGACAAGAGACCCAGTACTTC
TRBD1	NA	TRBV2	TRBJ2-5	CASSVSDREREVQYF	TGTGCCAGCAGTGTTAGTGACAGGGAAAGGGAAGTGCAGTACTTC
NA	NA	TRBV7-2	TRBJ1-1	CASSTDSQRSEAFF	TGTGCCAGCAGCACGGACAGTCAAAGGTCTGAAGCTTTCTTT
TRBD2	NA	TRBV9	TRBJ2-1	CASSGPGLATLGEFF	TGTGCCAGCAGCGGTCCGGGACTAGCTACCTTAGGGGAGTTCTTC
NA	NA	TRBV5-1	TRBJ2-1	CASSLNGGAYYNEQFF	TGCGCCAGCAGCTTGAACGGCGGGGCCTACTACAATGAGCAGTTCTTC
NA	NA	TRBV20-1	TRBJ1-5	CSALPRGSGFMANQPQHF	TGCAGTGCCCTACCTCGGGGTTCCGGATTTATGGCCAATCAGCCCCAGCATTTT
NA	NA	TRBV30	TRBJ2-4	CAWSQTVYLKTLYF	TGTGCCTGGAGCCAAACCGTGTATTTAAAGACCCTGTACTTC
NA	few	TRBV14	TRBJ2-1	CASSPSRFNEQFF	TGTGCCAGCAGCCCCTCACGGTTCAATGAGCAGTTCTTC
NA	NA	TRBV12-3/TRBV12-4	TRBJ2-1	CASSQTASSYNEQFF	TGTGCCAGCAGCCAGACAGCAAGCTCCTACAATGAGCAGTTCTTC
NA	NA	TRBV20-1	TRBJ2-3	CSAKQLGESTDTQYF	TGCAGTGCTAAGCAGTTGGGGGAGAGCACAGATACGCAGTATTTT
TRBD1	NA	TRBV6-2/TRBV6-3	TRBJ1-1	CASKNYRGTEAFF	TGTGCCAGCAAAAATTACAGGGGCACTGAAGCTTTCTTT
NA	few	TRBV20-1	TRBJ1-6	CSASYTQGSYNSPLHF	TGCAGTGCTAGTTATACGCAGGGATCCTATAATTCACCCCTCCACTTT
NA	few	TRBV4-3	TRBJ1-1	CASSQDVSRNTEAFF	TGCGCCAGCAGCCAAGATGTGTCCAGAAACACTGAAGCTTTCTTT
NA	NA	TRBV28	TRBJ1-1	CASSFGEKNTEAFF	TGTGCCAGCAGTTTTGGTGAGAAGAACACTGAAGCTTTCTTT
NA	NA	TRBV7-9	TRBJ2-1	CASNPKEEEQFF	TGTGCCAGCAACCCGAAGGAGGAAGAGCAGTTCTTC
TRBD1	few	TRBV5-1	TRBJ1-6	CASSQGQPNSPLHF	TGCGCCAGCAGCCAGGGACAGCCGAATTCACCCCTCCACTTT
NA	few	TRBV7-2	TRBJ1-2	CASSSRGRGYGYTF	TGTGCCAGCAGCTCCAGGGGAAGGGGATATGGCTACACCTTC